The 31 T cell receptor beta chains presented below share a single source sample, sequenced in a study of blood T cell repertoires in COVID-19. Here immunoSEQ multiplex PCR was the method, and the copy in TCRdb shows in-frame clones only, minus some. The table has fewer than 400,000 clones, under 90% seen once. Sequenced material: peripheral blood. The receptors originated from a woman in her 30s with COVID-19, enrolled during active disease.

The chain carries TRBV5-4 and TRBJ1-5; tentatively, D is TRBD1 (5 bases). Between the trimmed V and J ends, which lost 5 bases and 5 bases, there was a span of 11 bases. This CDR3 contains 13 residues. Germline values: CDR1 SGHNT, CDR2 YYREEE (reference sequence). The DNA of the CDR3 is TGTGCCAGCAGTCGGGGGTGGGATCAGCCCCAGCATTTT. Translation gives CASSRGWDQPQHF.

This clone was detected a few times. The chain couples TRBV6-5 to TRBJ1-2, with D maybe TRBD1 (6 bases). Germline assignment: CDR1 MNHEY and CDR2 SVGAGI. The V and J ends lost 6 bases and 6 bases respectively, with 14 bases between them. This CDR3 contains 13 residues. The CDR3 reads CASSHRGADGYTF. CDR3 nucleotides: TGTGCCAGCAGCCACCGGGGGGCGGATGGCTACACCTTC.

This rearrangement joins TRBV11-2 to TRBJ2-2; tentatively, D is TRBD1 (6 bases). The CDR3 has 15 residues. V lost 5 bases, J lost 8 bases, and 18 bases lay in between. Germline values: CDR1 SGHAT, CDR2 FQNNGV. CDR3 protein: CASSPLTGFQGELFF. CDR3 DNA sequence: TGTGCCAGCAGCCCGCTCACAGGGTTCCAGGGGGAGCTGTTTTTT.

The rearrangement links TRBV9 to TRBJ1-1, with D possibly being TRBD1 (6 bases). Trimming removed 0 bases from V and 2 bases from J, with 17 bases in between. Per the germline V gene, CDR1 is SGDLS and CDR2 is YYNGEE. The CDR3 consists of 17 residues. In nucleotides, the CDR3 is TGTGCCAGCAGCGTAGCATATCCGGGGGGCCCCAACACTGAAGCTTTCTTT. It yields the protein CASSVAYPGGPNTEAFF. The full variable domain, completed using reference TRBV9 and TRBJ1-1, is DSGVTQTPKHLITATGQRVTLRCSPRSGDLSVYWYQQSLDQGLQFLIQYYNGEERAKGNILERFSAQQFPDLHSELNLSSLELGDSALYFCASSVAYPGGPNTEAFFGQGTRLTVV.

The chain is built from TRBV29-1 and TRBJ2-1; maybe TRBD1 (5 bases). CDR3 length equals 15 residues. In germline, CDR1 is SQVTM, CDR2 ANQGSEA. The germline V and J ends were trimmed by 0 bases and 2 bases, with 11 bases remaining between them. The CDR3 DNA reads TGCAGCGTTGAAGAGGGCCAGGGCCCCTACAATGAGCAGTTCTTC. Its protein is CSVEEGQGPYNEQFF.

The chain combines TRBV7-9 with TRBJ2-5; TRBD2 agrees at 7 bases. Trimming took 5 bases from V and 4 from J; bases not matched to a gene: 19. Looked up from germline, CDR1 is SEHNR and CDR2 is FQNEAQ (reference sequence). The CDR3 extends over 18 amino acids. The CDR3 spells CASSPPEWSGIGVETQYF. DNA of the CDR3: TGTGCCAGCAGCCCCCCCGAGTGGAGCGGGATAGGGGTAGAGACCCAGTACTTC.

The J gene is TRBJ2-2, the V gene TRBV30; 11 nucleotides agree with TRBD2. The V and J ends lost 2 bases and 3 bases, in that order; junction bases with no gene match: 5. Germline CDR1 reads GTSNPN; CDR2 reads SVGIG (reference sequence). This CDR3 spans 16 amino acids. The CDR3 sequence: CAWSFLAGGDTGELFF. DNA of the CDR3: TGTGCCTGGAGTTTCCTAGCGGGAGGCGACACCGGGGAGCTGTTTTTT.

V is TRBV11-1 and J is TRBJ2-3; TRBD2 might be the D (6 bases). Germline assignment: CDR1 SGHAT and CDR2 FQDESV (reference sequence). The germline V and J ends were trimmed by 3 bases and 4 bases, with 17 bases remaining between them. This CDR3 is built from 16 residues. CDR3: CASSFIAVPGADTQYF. CDR3 nucleotide sequence: TGTGCCAGCAGCTTTATAGCGGTCCCAGGCGCAGATACGCAGTATTTT.

The chain has TRBV19 and TRBJ2-1; TRBD2 agrees at 10 bases. The length of the CDR3 is 15 residues. Germline CDR1 and CDR2: LNHDA and SQIVND (reference sequence). The ends lost 8 bases at V and 5 bases at J; junction bases unmatched: 9. The CDR3 coding sequence is TGTGCCAGTCGAGAACTAGCGGGAATCAACAATGAGCAGTTCTTC. Its translation is CASRELAGINNEQFF.

V gene TRBV27 combines with J gene TRBJ2-7, with a weak D call TRBD1 (6 bases). Germline V gene lookup returns CDR1 MNHEY and CDR2 SMNVEV (reference sequence). The V and J ends lost 6 bases and 5 bases respectively, with 17 bases between them. CDR3 length: 14 residues. CDR3 DNA: TGTGCCAGCAGAACACAGGGCGGCCGACACGAGCAGTACTTC. It encodes CASRTQGGRHEQYF.

This rearrangement joins TRBV2 to TRBJ2-2, with 8 bases that match TRBD1. CDR3 length equals 16 residues. V lost 5 bases and J lost 5; bases outside the gene matches: 10. The germline gives CDR1 SNHLY, CDR2 FYNNEI. The CDR3 region has the DNA TGTGCCAGCAGTCCAACCAGGACAGGGAAGACCGGGGAGCTGTTTTTT. Its protein is CASSPTRTGKTGELFF.

The chain employs TRBV5-1 and TRBJ2-3, with D possibly matching TRBD1 (6 bases). The ends were cut back, 0 bases at V and 6 bases at J, with 14 bases in the middle. The CDR3 has 15 residues. Germline CDR1 is SGHRS and CDR2 is YFSETQ. CDR3 in amino acids: CASSLVTGSGDTQYF. The CDR3 DNA reads as TGCGCCAGCAGCTTGGTAACAGGGTCAGGGGATACGCAGTATTTT.

The chain is built from TRBV6-6 and TRBJ2-1; 7 nucleotides align to TRBD1. V was clipped by 7 bases and J by 6 bases; unmatched bases: 6. The CDR3 spans 13 residues. The V gene's germline CDR1 is MNHNY and CDR2 SVGAGI (reference sequence). The CDR3 is CASTDRVSNEQFF. DNA for the CDR3: TGTGCCAGCACCGACAGGGTAAGCAATGAGCAGTTCTTC.

The chain uses TRBV10-2 and TRBJ2-3; maybe TRBD2 (5 bases). The CDR3 sequence is 13 residues long. The germline V gene has CDR1 WSHSY and CDR2 SAAADI. The V end lost 1 base, the J end lost 4 bases, and 6 bases lay between the germline ends. The CDR3 coding sequence is TGCGCCAGCAGTGAGTGGACTTCAGATACGCAGTATTTT. Protein sequence: CASSEWTSDTQYF.

The chain employs TRBV21-1 and TRBJ2-1; whether TRBD2, the table's D call, matches the DNA was not checked. TRBV21-1 is flagged as a pseudogene. The CDR3 runs 16 residues. This CDR3 reads CARTPYLAGSYNEQFF. The CDR3 DNA sequence: TGTGCCAGGACTCCGTATCTAGCGGGCTCCTACAATGAGCAGTTCTTC.

The rearrangement uses TRBV9 and TRBJ2-2, with no clear D. CDR3 length equals 17 residues. V was shortened by 1 base and J by 1 base, with 14 bases between the two germline ends. Looked up from germline, CDR1 is SGDLS and CDR2 is YYNGEE. The CDR3 loop reads CASSVSPPTGNTGELFF. As DNA, the CDR3 is TGTGCCAGCAGCGTAAGCCCTCCGACGGGGAACACCGGGGAGCTGTTTTTT. The variable domain in full, completed from reference TRBV9 and TRBJ2-2, reads DSGVTQTPKHLITATGQRVTLRCSPRSGDLSVYWYQQSLDQGLQFLIQYYNGEERAKGNILERFSAQQFPDLHSELNLSSLELGDSALYFCASSVSPPTGNTGELFFGEGSRLTVL.

V and J are TRBV6-4 and TRBJ1-6; 7 nucleotides align to TRBD1. Germline loops: CDR1 MRHNA, CDR2 SNTAGT. The CDR3 covers 14 residues. V shed 9 bases and J 7 bases; nucleotides not matched to a gene: 9. The DNA for the CDR3 is TGTGCCAGTAAGCCCGGGACAGAAAATTCACCCCTCCACTTT. Amino acid sequence: CASKPGTENSPLHF.

The CDR3, as DNA: TGTGCCAGTAGCCCAGAAGGGGCTAGCTATGGCTACACCTTC. Encoded protein: CASSPEGASYGYTF. The chain combines TRBV19 with TRBJ1-2, with D perhaps TRBD1 (5 bases). Trimming cost V 6 bases and J 4 bases, with 15 bases left between them. This CDR3 contains 14 residues. Germline V gives CDR1 LNHDA, CDR2 SQIVND (reference sequence).

The chain uses TRBV12-3 or TRBV12-4 and TRBJ2-5; D is uncertain. The germline V and J ends were trimmed by 2 bases and 1 base, with 5 bases remaining between them. CDR3 length equals 13 residues. The CDR3 protein is CASSLQVQETQYF. In DNA form, the CDR3 reads TGTGCCAGCAGTTTACAGGTCCAAGAGACCCAGTACTTC.

The chain carries TRBV12-3 or TRBV12-4 and TRBJ1-1; D unresolved. Trimming stripped 4 bases from V and 0 bases from J, with 6 bases between. The CDR3 consists of 13 residues. CDR3 bases: TGTGCCAGCAGTTCGGCGGTGAACACTGAAGCTTTCTTT. Protein product: CASSSAVNTEAFF.

CDR3 protein: CAGNRGLGNTEAFF. The DNA of the CDR3 is TGTGCCGGCAACAGGGGGCTGGGGAACACTGAAGCTTTCTTT. The V call is TRBV30, the J call TRBJ1-1; 9 bases line up with TRBD1. Per germline, CDR1 GTSNPN and CDR2 SVGIG (reference sequence). The CDR3 extends over 14 amino acids. V dropped 8 bases and J dropped 1; count of bases not matched to a gene: 8.

The V and J genes are TRBV24-1 and TRBJ1-2; 8 nucleotides align to TRBD1. CDR3 length: 13 residues. With 6 bases clipped from V and 4 bases from J, the junction kept 3 bases outside the gene matches. The germline V gene encodes CDR1 KGHDR and CDR2 SFDVKD. CDR3 in amino acids: CATSLDRGYGYTF. The CDR3 DNA is TGTGCCACCAGTCTTGACAGGGGCTATGGCTACACCTTC.

This clone was seen only once. The V gene is TRBV3-1 (or the pseudogene TRBV3-2), the J gene TRBJ2-1; 7 bases match TRBD1. The germline V gene has CDR1 LGHDT and CDR2 YNNKEL (reference sequence). J lost 0 bases, V lost 4 bases, and 12 bases had no gene match. This CDR3 region has 18 residues. CDR3 sequence: CASSPGGETGSSYNEQFF. The CDR3 DNA reads as TGTGCCAGCAGCCCAGGTGGTGAGACAGGGAGCTCCTACAATGAGCAGTTCTTC.

V is TRBV11-2 and J is TRBJ1-5; possible D gene TRBD1, 6 bases. In germline, CDR1 is SGHAT, CDR2 FQNNGV. With 5 bases removed from V and 7 bases from J, the gap between germline ends came to 15 bases. CDR3 length: 14 residues. This CDR3 reads CASSAVQGRQPQHF. In DNA form, the CDR3 reads TGTGCCAGCAGCGCAGTACAGGGCCGACAGCCCCAGCATTTT.

The chain couples TRBV30 to TRBJ1-2, with a tentative D call TRBD1 (6 bases). The V end was cut by 1 base, the J end by 7 bases, with 16 bases between. The germline CDR1 and CDR2 sequences are GTSNPN and SVGIG (reference sequence). The CDR3 consists of 14 residues. This CDR3 is CAWSAPIKGGGYTF. In nucleotides, the CDR3 is TGTGCCTGGAGTGCCCCAATCAAAGGGGGTGGCTACACCTTC.

This chain links TRBV7-8 with TRBJ1-1; 9 bases are a match to TRBD1. Looked up from germline, CDR1 is SGHVS and CDR2 is FQNEAQ. Trimming removed 5 bases from V and 3 bases from J; junction bases left unmatched: 7. The CDR3 loop spans 15 amino acids. The CDR3 DNA is TGTGCCAGCAGCCCACCGGGACAGGGTGACACTGAAGCTTTCTTT. This encodes CASSPPGQGDTEAFF.

The V call is TRBV19, the J call TRBJ2-5; unclear D gene. The ends were cut back, 6 bases at V and 7 bases at J, with 12 bases in the middle. Germline V gene data show CDR1 as LNHDA and CDR2 as SQIVND (reference sequence). The CDR3 consists of 12 residues. CDR3 in amino acids: CASSMSPGTQYF. CDR3 in DNA: TGTGCCAGTAGCATGTCCCCAGGGACCCAGTACTTC.

A single count supports this clone. Other nucleotide sequences in the sample specify the same CDR3. The CDR3 nucleotides are TGTGCCTGGACGGTCCTGAACACTGAAGCTTTCTTT. Its protein is CAWTVLNTEAFF. The rearrangement uses TRBV30 and TRBJ1-1; D is unclear. V gave up 4 bases and J gave up 0 bases, with 6 bases separating them. Germline V gene data show CDR1 as GTSNPN and CDR2 as SVGIG (reference sequence). The CDR3 has 12 residues.

The V call is TRBV15, the J call TRBJ2-1; 9 nucleotides agree with TRBD1. The length of the CDR3 is 15 residues. The J segment lost 7 bases and the V segment lost 4 bases, leaving 8 bases of the junction unmatched. The germline V gene encodes CDR1 LNHNV and CDR2 YYDKDF (reference sequence). CDR3 region: CATSKGTGILNEQFF. The CDR3 DNA follows: TGTGCCACCAGCAAAGGGACAGGGATTTTGAATGAGCAGTTCTTC.

The CDR3 DNA reads TGTGCCAGCAGTAACAAACAGGGGACCACTGAAGCTTTCTTT. Its translation: CASSNKQGTTEAFF. The chain recombines TRBV6-5 with TRBJ1-1, with 7 nucleotides matching TRBD1. Germline lookup yields CDR1 MNHEY and CDR2 SVGAGI. The CDR3 has 14 residues. Germline trimming cut 5 bases from V and 4 bases from J; bases unmatched to any gene: 7.

The CDR3 DNA reads TGTGCCAGCAGTCCCGCAGGGTCTGGAAACACCATATATTTT. Its translation: CASSPAGSGNTIYF. The rearrangement links TRBV27 to TRBJ1-3, with a tentative D call TRBD1 (5 bases). This CDR3 is built from 14 residues. Trimming left V 5 bases short and J 1 base short, with 9 bases between. Looked up from germline, CDR1 is MNHEY and CDR2 is SMNVEV (reference sequence).